A selection of T cell receptor beta chains follows, all from one sample in a study of cytomegalovirus exposure and HLA in healthy donors. Libraries were prepared by immunoSEQ multiplex PCR; TCRdb keeps only in-frame clonotypes and omits some of them. The sample records around 130,000 clones, 81% being singletons. The sequenced material came from PBMCs. The origin of the receptors is a woman aged 40 to 49 in good health and CMV-seronegative. Both conserved end residues are part of each CDR3. D genes are given only for firm matches. Clone size is given for some rows only: seen once, a few or many times, or a class if the clone is expanded.

TRBJ2-7	TRBD2	TRBV18	-	CASSQLAGTNYEQYF	TGTGCCAGCTCACAACTAGCGGGGACAAACTACGAGCAGTACTTC
TRBJ2-7	TRBD2	TRBV4-1	-	CASSQPGLAVYEQYF	TGCGCCAGCAGCCAACCGGGACTAGCGGTCTACGAGCAGTACTTC
TRBJ1-1	-	TRBV6-4	once	CASSDRPGWGEAFF	TGTGCCAGCAGTGACCGTCCAGGGTGGGGTGAAGCTTTCTTT
TRBJ2-3	TRBD2	TRBV2	-	CASSEAGAPAGATQYF	TGTGCCAGCAGTGAAGCTGGAGCTCCAGCGGGGGCTACGCAGTATTTT
TRBJ1-1	-	TRBV9	-	CASSVQGNTEAFF	TGTGCCAGCAGCGTACAGGGGAACACTGAAGCTTTCTTT
TRBJ2-1	TRBD2	TRBV11-2	-	CASSLIREGLYNEQFF	TGTGCCAGCAGCTTAATTCGGGAGGGCCTCTACAATGAGCAGTTCTTC
TRBJ2-2	-	TRBV21-1	-	CASSKRTHLAGGPADTGELFF	TGTGCCAGCAGCAAAAGGACCCACCTAGCGGGAGGGCCCGCGGACACCGGGGAGCTGTTTTTT
TRBJ1-1	-	TRBV30	few	CAWRQRQAYTEAFF	TGTGCCTGGAGACAGAGACAGGCATACACTGAAGCTTTCTTT
TRBJ2-6	-	TRBV15	once	CATSRLRESGANVLTF	TGTGCCACCAGCAGACTTAGGGAGTCTGGGGCCAACGTCCTGACTTTC
TRBJ2-3	-	TRBV5-8	-	CASSLDRGTDTQYF	TGTGCCAGCAGCTTGGACAGGGGCACAGATACGCAGTATTTT
TRBJ2-5	-	TRBV20-1	-	CSARRETQYF	TGCAGTGCTAGGCGTGAGACCCAGTACTTC
TRBJ2-3	TRBD2	TRBV2	-	CATKHERGIASTDTQYF	TGTGCCACAAAGCACGAGCGGGGGATCGCTAGCACAGATACGCAGTATTTT
TRBJ2-1	TRBD2	TRBV7-8	-	CASSTGTSGSLFF	TGTGCCAGCAGCACCGGGACTAGCGGGAGTTTGTTCTTC
TRBJ1-2	TRBD1	TRBV4-2	many	CASSQGQGPNYGYTF	TGTGCCAGCAGCCAAGGACAGGGACCCAACTATGGCTACACCTTC
TRBJ1-5	-	TRBV6-4	-	CASSEGGENQPQHF	TGTGCCAGCAGTGAGGGGGGGGAGAATCAGCCCCAGCATTTT
TRBJ1-2	TRBD1	TRBV10-3	-	CAISGRGTDYGYTF	TGTGCCATCAGTGGACGGGGGACAGACTATGGCTACACCTTC
TRBJ2-2	TRBD1	TRBV6-5	-	CASSYRRDRGTGELFF	TGTGCCAGCAGTTACCGACGGGACAGGGGCACCGGGGAGCTGTTTTTT
TRBJ2-7	TRBD2	TRBV2	once	CASKFIAVSGSVSYEQYF	TGTGCCAGCAAATTTATCGCGGTTAGCGGGAGTGTTAGTTACGAGCAGTACTTC
TRBJ2-7	TRBD1	TRBV27	-	CASSLRTGGSYEQYF	TGTGCCAGCAGTTTGAGGACAGGGGGCTCCTACGAGCAGTACTTC
TRBJ1-1	TRBD1	TRBV5-4	-	CASSQRQGEFAEAFF	TGTGCCAGCAGCCAGCGACAGGGGGAATTCGCTGAAGCTTTCTTT
TRBJ2-1	-	TRBV7-2	-	CASSLRSTRSSYNEQFF	TGTGCCAGCAGCTTGAGATCCACGAGGAGCTCCTACAATGAGCAGTTCTTC
TRBJ1-1	-	TRBV27	-	CASSPFTLGGTEAFF	TGTGCCAGCAGTCCCTTCACCTTGGGGGGGACTGAAGCTTTCTTT
TRBJ1-1	TRBD1	TRBV5-1	-	CASSARQGMNTEAFF	TGCGCCAGCAGCGCCCGACAGGGGATGAACACTGAAGCTTTCTTT
TRBJ2-7	-	TRBV27	-	CATPAGYEQYF	TGTGCCACCCCGGCGGGATACGAGCAGTACTTC
TRBJ2-1	-	TRBV28	-	CASRSSPGEQFF	TGTGCCAGCAGATCCTCGCCAGGTGAGCAGTTCTTC
TRBJ1-2	TRBD1	TRBV4-1	-	CASSQDPGQGLYGYTF	TGCGCCAGCAGCCAAGATCCGGGACAGGGGCTCTATGGCTACACCTTC
TRBJ1-1	-	TRBV10-3	-	CAIRREWEGHREKNTEAFF	TGTGCCATCAGGAGAGAATGGGAGGGGCATCGGGAGAAGAACACTGAAGCTTTCTTT
TRBJ2-1	-	TRBV6-5	-	CASSYIGSDEQFF	TGTGCCAGCAGTTACATCGGGAGCGATGAGCAGTTCTTC
TRBJ2-7	TRBD1	TRBV7-2	once	CASSSPGQGYEQYF	TGTGCCAGCAGTAGCCCGGGACAGGGCTACGAGCAGTACTTC
TRBJ1-6	-	TRBV4-1	once	CASSQEGDKNSPLHF	TGCGCCAGCAGCCAAGAGGGGGACAAAAATTCACCCCTCCACTTT
TRBJ1-1	-	TRBV6-1	-	CASSDRGWGLNTEAFF	TGTGCCAGCAGTGACCGGGGATGGGGGCTGAACACTGAAGCTTTCTTT
TRBJ1-2	TRBD1	TRBV4-1	-	CASSQAEGQGTRGYTF	TGCGCCAGCAGCCAAGCCGAGGGACAGGGGACGCGTGGCTACACCTTC
TRBJ2-7	-	TRBV5-8	-	CASSPHYSSYEQYF	TGTGCCAGCAGCCCCCACTATAGCTCCTACGAGCAGTACTTC
TRBJ1-1	TRBD1	TRBV19	-	CASSIRTGSVGLMNTEAFF	TGTGCCAGTAGTATAAGGACAGGGAGTGTAGGGCTAATGAACACTGAAGCTTTCTTT
TRBJ2-5	-	TRBV2	-	CARATGEETQYF	TGTGCCAGGGCGACGGGGGAAGAGACCCAGTACTTC
TRBJ1-1	TRBD1	TRBV5-1	few	CASSLGETGLTEAFF	TGCGCCAGCAGCTTGGGAGAGACAGGGTTGACTGAAGCTTTCTTT
TRBJ2-1	TRBD2	TRBV27	-	CASSSGTSGRSLDNEQFF	TGTGCCAGCAGTTCAGGGACTAGCGGGAGGAGTCTCGACAATGAGCAGTTCTTC
TRBJ2-7	TRBD2	TRBV7-3	once	CASSSLAGPSYEQYF	TGTGCCAGCAGCTCCCTAGCGGGCCCCTCCTACGAGCAGTACTTC
TRBJ2-1	-	TRBV7-2	-	CASSLVTGTYNEQFF	TGTGCCAGCAGCTTAGTAACGGGAACCTACAATGAGCAGTTCTTC
TRBJ2-7	-	TRBV6-6	-	CASSPGGHLDEQYF	TGTGCCAGCAGTCCCGGGGGTCATCTTGACGAGCAGTACTTC
TRBJ1-3	-	TRBV18	-	CASSPVDSSGNTIYF	TGTGCCAGCTCACCCGTCGACAGCTCTGGAAACACCATATATTTT
TRBJ2-5	-	TRBV28	-	CASSLYRGGETQYF	TGTGCCAGCAGTTTATACAGGGGGGGAGAGACCCAGTACTTC
TRBJ1-1	-	TRBV19	-	CASSMRPGILNTEAFF	TGTGCCAGTAGTATGAGACCGGGGATTCTGAACACTGAAGCTTTCTTT
TRBJ2-3	TRBD2	TRBV7-6	-	CASSLGGTRFADTQYF	TGTGCCAGCAGCTTAGGAGGGACTAGATTCGCAGATACGCAGTATTTT
TRBJ1-3	-	TRBV30	-	CAWTRRRGPVGNTIYF	TGTGCCTGGACTAGGAGGCGGGGGCCTGTAGGAAACACCATATATTTT
TRBJ2-7	-	TRBV7-9	-	CASSHGQSHEQYF	TGTGCCAGCAGCCACGGACAGTCTCACGAGCAGTACTTC
TRBJ1-2	TRBD1	TRBV5-4	few	CASSLSGTGYGYTF	TGTGCCAGCAGCTTGAGTGGGACAGGCTATGGCTACACCTTC
TRBJ2-7	TRBD2	TRBV28	-	CASRLGGGRWYEQYF	TGTGCCAGCCGCCTGGGCGGGGGGCGTTGGTACGAGCAGTACTTC
TRBJ2-7	TRBD2	TRBV7-2	-	CASSLAPAGGPYEQYF	TGTGCCAGCAGCTTAGCCCCGGCGGGAGGGCCCTACGAGCAGTACTTC
TRBJ1-4	-	TRBV19	-	CASSPPEQPYLKLFF	TGTGCCAGTAGCCCCCCGGAACAGCCGTACCTAAAACTGTTTTTT
TRBJ2-1	TRBD2	TRBV7-3	-	CASSSSGAEHNEQFF	TGTGCCAGCAGCTCTAGCGGGGCTGAGCACAATGAGCAGTTCTTC
TRBJ1-6	-	TRBV7-2	-	CASSLVDVGYDSPLHF	TGTGCCAGCAGCTTAGTAGACGTCGGGTATGATTCACCCCTCCACTTT
TRBJ2-2	-	TRBV6-5	few	CASSPSDWGGELFF	TGTGCCAGCAGCCCTAGCGACTGGGGCGGGGAGCTGTTTTTT
TRBJ2-5	-	TRBV27	-	CASSPALGAQYF	TGTGCCAGCAGCCCCGCCCTAGGGGCCCAGTACTTC
TRBJ1-2	TRBD1	TRBV5-1	-	CASSWTGGDGYTF	TGCGCCAGCAGCTGGACAGGGGGAGACGGCTACACCTTC